This T cell receptor (beta chain) was profiled in a study of PD-L1 blockade in urothelial cancer. Study-level information: Of around 31 patients, around 25 were males with bladder-origin urothelial cancer. Analysis of the blood was performed 3 weeks (second dose) and 6 weeks after treatment start. Blood-derived samples held a median around 140,000 T cells.

The time point: pretreatment peripheral blood. Each patient gave between 1 and 8 samples, pretreatment and on-treatment. Only in-frame clones appear in the TCRdb table, and some are missing; sequencing was by immunoSEQ multiplex PCR. There are about 70,000 clones in the sample; 85% to 90% occur only once, and approximately 4.5% lies in the top ten. Germline loops: CDR1 MNHNY, CDR2 SVGAGI (reference sequence). CDR3 length equals 12 residues. Trimming left V 7 bases short and J 1 base short, with 5 bases between. V gene TRBV6-6 combines with J gene TRBJ1-3; D remains ambiguous. The receptor was isolated from a man in his 70s with urothelial cancer. The sample consisted of PBMCs, taken around atezolizumab (anti-PD-L1) treatment. For the CDR3, the DNA is TGTGCCAGCAAACTTTCTGGAAACACCATATATTTT. This gives the protein CASKLSGNTIYF.